This passage covers 23 T cell receptor beta chains from one sample sequenced in a study of T cells in Graves' hyperthyroidism and ophthalmopathy. Amplification targeted TCR beta CDR3 regions from RNA transcripts. HTBI primers drove first-round RT-PCR of the TCR CDR3. Using its own MiXCR run on the multiplex PCR reads, TCRdb lists one record per CDR3 protein. Found here are about 350,000 distinct CDR3 sequences, roughly 13% of them singletons; the top ten hold approximately 23%. The sequencing sample was made of blood. The origin of the receptors is a woman younger than 45 with Graves' hyperthyroidism.

This clonotype was observed at least ten times. As DNA, the CDR3 is TGTGCCATCAGTGGGACAGGGAGTGAAAAACTGTTTTTT. Amino acid sequence: CAISGTGSEKLFF. The genes are TRBV10-3 and TRBJ1-4; 8 positions agree with TRBD1. Germline loops: CDR1 ENHRY, CDR2 SYGVKD. CDR3 size: 13 residues. With V trimmed by 4 bases and J by 7 bases, 2 bases remained unmatched.

This clonotype was recorded at least ten times. This chain connects TRBV7-2 to TRBJ2-3, with 8 positions matching TRBD2. Germline CDR1 reads SGHTA; CDR2 reads FQGNSA. With V trimmed by 1 base and J by 2 bases, 2 bases remained unmatched. The CDR3 totals 15 residues. CDR3 sequence: CASSLGGGPTDTQYF. The DNA for the CDR3 is TGTGCCAGCAGCTTAGGCGGGGGGCCCACAGATACGCAGTATTTT. Combining the CDR3 with reference TRBV7-2 and TRBJ2-3 gives the whole variable domain GAGVSQSPSNKVTEKGKDVELRCDPISGHTALYWYRQSLGQGLEFLIYFQGNSAPDKSGLPSDRFSAERTGGSVSTLTIQRTQQEDSAVYLCASSLGGGPTDTQYFGPGTRLTVL.

This clonotype was seen repeatedly, ten times or more. The rearrangement links TRBV2 to TRBJ2-5, with 10 nucleotides matching TRBD2. Germline V CDR1 and CDR2: SNHLY, FYNNEI. The CDR3 length is 15 residues. Unmatched junction bases numbered 3, after V lost 0 bases and J lost 5 bases. The CDR3 is CASSEAPAGGETQYF. The CDR3 DNA reads TGTGCCAGCAGTGAAGCTCCAGCGGGAGGGGAGACCCAGTACTTC.

This clonotype was seen a few times. V gene TRBV30 combines with J gene TRBJ2-5; D uncertain. With 2 bases removed from V and 4 bases from J, the gap between germline ends came to 5 bases. The CDR3 sequence is 11 residues long. Germline lookup yields CDR1 GTSNPN and CDR2 SVGIG (reference sequence). The CDR3 DNA follows: TGTGCCTGGAGTCCGTTAGAGACCCAGTACTTC. This gives the protein CAWSPLETQYF.

This clonotype was picked up many times. This CDR3 is CASSNPSGDGIWTQYF. The CDR3 DNA reads TGTGCCAGCAGCAACCCTTCTGGGGACGGCATCTGGACCCAGTACTTC. The chain employs TRBV6-2 or TRBV6-3 and TRBJ2-5; D might be TRBD1 or TRBD2, each matching 5 bases. CDR3 length equals 16 residues. The germline V gene encodes CDR1 MNHEY and CDR2 SVGEGT. V was shortened by 6 bases and J by 7 bases, with 24 bases between the two germline ends.

The rearrangement links TRBV5-4 to TRBJ2-3, with 9 bases aligning to TRBD2. J lost 6 bases, V lost 5 bases, and 10 bases had no gene match. CDR3 length equals 15 residues. Germline V gene data show CDR1 as SGHNT and CDR2 as YYREEE (reference sequence). CDR3 coding DNA: TGTGCCAGCAGTCTCAGTAGCGGGAGCGAGGATACGCAGTATTTT. Residues: CASSLSSGSEDTQYF.

The chain recombines TRBV3-1 with TRBJ1-1; TRBD1 is a possible D gene (5 bases). The V end lost 3 bases, the J end lost 1 base, and 6 bases lay between the germline ends. The CDR3 is made up of 13 amino acids. Germline V CDR1 and CDR2: LGHDT, YNNKEL (reference sequence). CDR3 amino acids: CASSHGGNTEAFF. As DNA, the CDR3 is TGTGCCAGCAGCCATGGGGGGAACACTGAAGCTTTCTTT. The whole variable domain, remainder taken from reference TRBV3-1 and TRBJ1-1, is DTAVSQTPKYLVTQMGNDKSIKCEQNLGHDTMYWYKQDSKKFLKIMFSYNNKELIINETVPNRFSPKSPDKAHLNLHINSLELGDSAVYFCASSHGGNTEAFFGQGTRLTVV.

V gene TRBV3-1 combines with J gene TRBJ2-3; TRBD2 matches 14 bases. J was trimmed by 2 bases and V by 4 bases; bases with no gene match: 2. Germline lookup yields CDR1 LGHDT and CDR2 YNNKEL (reference sequence). This CDR3 contains 16 residues. DNA for the CDR3: TGTGCCAGCAGCCCGGGACTAGCGGGGGCCACAGATACGCAGTATTTT. Protein sequence: CASSPGLAGATDTQYF.

This clonotype was seen a few times. V gene TRBV30 combines with J gene TRBJ1-2; 8 bases agree with TRBD1. Trimming removed 5 bases from V and 4 bases from J; junction bases left unmatched: 6. Looked up from germline, CDR1 is GTSNPN and CDR2 is SVGIG (reference sequence). The CDR3 is 13 residues long. As DNA, the CDR3 is TGTGCCTGGGGGGCACAGGGGGGCTATGGCTACACCTTC. The encoded protein is CAWGAQGGYGYTF.

This clonotype was seen repeatedly, ten times or more. The genes are TRBV2 and TRBJ1-3; unclear D gene. The CDR3 totals 12 residues. Deletions cut 3 bases from V and 4 bases from J, with 4 bases between. Per germline, CDR1 SNHLY and CDR2 FYNNEI. The DNA of the CDR3 is TGTGCCAGCAGTGACGAGGGAAACACCATATATTTT. Amino acid sequence: CASSDEGNTIYF. The full variable domain, rest sourced from reference TRBV2 and TRBJ1-3, is EPEVTQTPSHQVTQMGQEVILRCVPISNHLYFYWYRQILGQKVEFLVSFYNNEISEKSEIFDDQFSVERPDGSNFTLKIRSTKLEDSAMYFCASSDEGNTIYFGEGSWLTVV.

This clonotype was observed a handful of times. The chain couples TRBV4-2 to TRBJ2-7; 10 nucleotides agree with TRBD1. Germline CDR1 LGHNA, CDR2 YNFKEQ. The CDR3 runs to 16 residues. With V trimmed by 5 bases and J by 5 bases, 12 bases remained unmatched. This chain's CDR3 is CASSETPGQGTDEQYF. For the CDR3, the DNA is TGTGCCAGCAGCGAAACACCGGGACAGGGGACGGACGAGCAGTACTTC.

Many counts were recorded for this clonotype. The V and J genes are TRBV3-1 and TRBJ1-5; tentatively, D is TRBD1 (5 bases). The CDR3 is 15 residues long. V was pared by 1 base and J by 2 bases, with 9 bases between. Germline V gives CDR1 LGHDT, CDR2 YNNKEL (reference sequence). The DNA for the CDR3 is TGTGCCAGCAGCCAAGGACAGTGGGGCAATCAGCCCCAGCATTTT. This sequence encodes CASSQGQWGNQPQHF. Using reference TRBV3-1 and TRBJ1-5 for the parts outside the CDR3, the full variable domain is DTAVSQTPKYLVTQMGNDKSIKCEQNLGHDTMYWYKQDSKKFLKIMFSYNNKELIINETVPNRFSPKSPDKAHLNLHINSLELGDSAVYFCASSQGQWGNQPQHFGDGTRLSIL.

This chain connects TRBV7-9 to TRBJ2-7, with 11 bases identical to TRBD1. Germline V lookup: CDR1 SEHNR, CDR2 FQNEAQ (reference sequence). V was clipped by 1 base and J by 6 bases; unmatched bases: 5. The CDR3 spans 15 residues. This CDR3 is CASSLVRTGGGEQYF. CDR3 bases: TGTGCCAGCAGCTTAGTGAGGACAGGGGGCGGCGAGCAGTACTTC.

This clonotype was recorded at least ten times. The chain employs TRBV10-3 and TRBJ1-3; D is ambiguous. CDR3 length: 11 amino acids. Germline V gene data show CDR1 as ENHRY and CDR2 as SYGVKD. Trimming pared 3 bases from V and 7 bases from J, leaving 4 bases between. The CDR3 loop reads CAISDMNTIYF. CDR3 nucleotides: TGTGCCATCAGTGATATGAACACCATATATTTT.

The rearrangement uses TRBV15 and TRBJ1-5, with unresolved D. Trimming took 5 bases from V and 0 from J, leaving 5 bases between them. Germline lookup yields CDR1 LNHNV and CDR2 YYDKDF (reference sequence). This CDR3 contains 13 residues. The chain's CDR3 is CATSLNSNQPQHF. The CDR3 DNA follows: TGTGCCACCAGCCTAAATAGCAATCAGCCCCAGCATTTT. Combining the CDR3 with reference TRBV15 and TRBJ1-5 gives the whole variable domain DAMVIQNPRYQVTQFGKPVTLSCSQTLNHNVMYWYQQKSSQAPKLLFHYYDKDFNNEADTPDNFQSRRPNTSFCFLDIRSPGLGDTAMYLCATSLNSNQPQHFGDGTRLSIL.

The V and J genes are TRBV5-6 and TRBJ1-1; D might be TRBD1 (6 bases). This CDR3 region has 16 residues. Trimming shortened V by 6 bases and J by 0 bases, and 18 bases separated the two germline ends. Germline values: CDR1 SGHDT, CDR2 YYEEEE. The CDR3 coding sequence is TGTGCCAGCACCCGTCGAGGGGGGATCATGAACACTGAAGCTTTCTTT. Translated, it gives CASTRRGGIMNTEAFF. The whole variable domain, remainder taken from reference TRBV5-6 and TRBJ1-1, is DAGVTQSPTHLIKTRGQQVTLRCSPKSGHDTVSWYQQALGQGPQFIFQYYEEEERQRGNFPDRFSGHQFPNYSSELNVNALLLGDSALYLCASTRRGGIMNTEAFFGQGTRLTVV.

There are many counts of this clonotype. This sequence joins TRBV20-1 and TRBJ2-1; the D is unclear. The CDR3 spans 11 residues. The V end lost 5 bases, the J end lost 9 bases, and 11 bases lay between the germline ends. CDR1 DFQATT and CDR2 SNEGSKA come from the germline V gene (reference sequence). In DNA form, the CDR3 reads TGCAGTGCTTCTGGGGTTCCTGAGCAGTTCTTC. It is translated as CSASGVPEQFF.

This clonotype was seen many times. J is TRBJ2-3 and V is TRBV7-9; 8 bases match TRBD2. CDR1 and CDR2 from the germline V gene are SEHNR and FQNEAQ (reference sequence). The CDR3 has 16 amino acids. J gave up 0 bases and V 3 bases, and 5 bases lay outside the gene matches. CDR3 sequence (DNA): TGTGCCAGCAGCTTCCTAGCGGGTTGGAGCACAGATACGCAGTATTTT. Amino acids: CASSFLAGWSTDTQYF.

There are a few counts of this clonotype. This CDR3 reads CASSYAGNEQFF. The CDR3 DNA is TGTGCCAGCAGTTACGCGGGGAATGAGCAGTTCTTC. This chain links TRBV6-1 with TRBJ2-1; D might be TRBD2 (6 bases). Germline CDR1 MNHNS, CDR2 SASEGT. The V and J ends lost 5 bases and 7 bases respectively, with 9 bases between them. The CDR3 covers 12 residues.

Only a few counts were recorded for this clonotype. Here the CDR3 reads CASSHPGQRSTDTQYF. CDR3 coding DNA: TGTGCCAGCAGTCACCCGGGACAGAGAAGCACAGATACGCAGTATTTT. The chain employs TRBV28 and TRBJ2-3; 7 bases are a match to TRBD1. The V and J ends lost 5 bases and 0 bases, in that order; junction bases with no gene match: 8. This CDR3 comprises 16 residues. Germline CDR1 is MDHEN and CDR2 is SYDVKM.

In its sample, this clonotype was seen many times. The V and J genes are TRBV2 and TRBJ1-5; the D gene is possibly TRBD1 (6 bases). V lost 7 bases, J lost 5 bases, and 21 bases lay in between. Germline CDR1 and CDR2: SNHLY and FYNNEI. The CDR3 totals 16 residues. The CDR3 DNA reads as TGTGCCAGCATTCCGCCGGACAGCTTTACCCATCAGCCCCAGCATTTT. This sequence encodes CASIPPDSFTHQPQHF.

This clonotype came up many times. The rearrangement links TRBV28 to TRBJ1-2; the D gene is possibly TRBD1 (6 bases). The CDR3 totals 14 residues. The V end lost 1 base, the J end lost 7 bases, and 13 bases lay between the germline ends. The germline V gene has CDR1 MDHEN and CDR2 SYDVKM. The CDR3 sequence is CASSLLTGLGGYTF. CDR3 sequence (DNA): TGTGCCAGCAGTTTATTAACAGGGCTTGGTGGCTACACCTTC.

This clonotype was recorded many times. J is TRBJ2-5 and V is TRBV7-8, with 8 bases that match TRBD1. Trimming at V came to 5 bases and at J to 0 bases, leaving 5 bases not matched to a gene. Germline-derived CDR1 and CDR2 are SGHVS and FQNEAQ. The CDR3 is 15 residues long. CDR3 sequence (DNA): TGTGCCAGCAGCGTAGGGACAGGAAACCAAGAGACCCAGTACTTC. This encodes CASSVGTGNQETQYF.